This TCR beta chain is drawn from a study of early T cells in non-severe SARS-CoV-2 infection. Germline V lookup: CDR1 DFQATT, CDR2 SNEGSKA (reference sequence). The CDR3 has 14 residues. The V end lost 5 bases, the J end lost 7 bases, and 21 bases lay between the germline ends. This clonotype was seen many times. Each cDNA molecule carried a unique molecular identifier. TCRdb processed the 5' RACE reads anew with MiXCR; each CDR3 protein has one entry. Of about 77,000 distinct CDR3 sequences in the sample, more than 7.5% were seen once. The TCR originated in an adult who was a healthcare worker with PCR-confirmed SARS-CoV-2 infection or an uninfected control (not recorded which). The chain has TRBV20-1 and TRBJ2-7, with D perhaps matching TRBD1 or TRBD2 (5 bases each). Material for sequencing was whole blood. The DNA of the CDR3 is TGCAGTGCTGTACAGGCGGTTACGTGGGGGGAGCAGTACTTC. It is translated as CSAVQAVTWGEQYF.